A single sample is the source of the 8 T cell receptor beta chains below, sequenced in a study of cytomegalovirus exposure and HLA in healthy donors. Primers included in the PCR were 60 Vbeta and 13 Jbeta primers. Profiling relied on immunoSEQ multiplex PCR, and the TCRdb table lists in-frame clones only, not all of them. In all, the sample yields about 140,000 clones. Sequencing input: PBMCs. Receptors were obtained from a man aged 35 to 55 in good health and CMV-seronegative.

The J gene is TRBJ2-1, the V gene TRBV19; tentatively, D is TRBD2 (5 bases). CDR1 LNHDA and CDR2 SQIVND come from the germline V gene (reference sequence). CDR3 size: 16 residues. Trimming left V 4 bases short and J 5 bases short, with 18 bases between. For the CDR3, the DNA is TGTGCCAGTAGTAACGGGATCATTGCCCCGAACAATGAGCAGTTCTTC. Protein sequence: CASSNGIIAPNNEQFF.

The gene calls are TRBV6-5 and TRBJ1-4; 7 bases are a match to TRBD1. V shed 4 bases and J 5 bases; nucleotides not matched to a gene: 7. The germline CDR1 and CDR2 sequences are MNHEY and SVGAGI. This CDR3 contains 15 residues. The CDR3 is CASSSYRGLNEKLFF. DNA for the CDR3: TGTGCCAGCAGTTCCTACAGGGGTCTAAATGAAAAACTGTTTTTT.

The chain joins TRBV9 to TRBJ2-1; maybe TRBD2 (6 bases). Trimming took off 2 bases at V and 3 bases at J, with 12 bases between the two ends. The CDR3 consists of 15 residues. The germline V gene has CDR1 SGDLS and CDR2 YYNGEE. The CDR3 spells CASSVSGQNYNEQFF. As DNA, the CDR3 is TGTGCCAGCAGCGTTAGCGGACAAAACTACAATGAGCAGTTCTTC.

V gene TRBV6-1 combines with J gene TRBJ2-3; TRBD1 agrees at 8 bases. Trimming removed 3 bases from V and 1 base from J; junction bases left unmatched: 6. The CDR3 is 16 amino acids. Germline CDR1 reads MNHNS; CDR2 reads SASEGT. The CDR3 reads CASSDHLTGGTDTQYF. CDR3 DNA: TGTGCCAGCAGTGACCACCTGACAGGGGGCACAGATACGCAGTATTTT.

The chain couples TRBV29-1 to TRBJ1-2; 12 bases match TRBD1. The V gene end was trimmed by 3 bases and the J gene end by 5 bases; junction bases not matched to a gene: 16. The CDR3 totals 18 residues. Germline values: CDR1 SQVTM, CDR2 ANQGSEA. CDR3 bases: TGCAGCGTTGAGGTGGTCGGGGGACAGGGGGCGAAACTGTATGGCTACACCTTC. Protein sequence: CSVEVVGGQGAKLYGYTF.

V usage is TRBV29-1 and J usage is TRBJ1-2, with 7 bases identical to TRBD1. The CDR3 extends over 15 amino acids. The J segment lost 1 base and the V segment lost 3 bases, leaving 8 bases of the junction unmatched. Per germline, CDR1 SQVTM and CDR2 ANQGSEA. The CDR3 is CSVDIGTDLNYGYTF. CDR3 DNA sequence: TGCAGCGTTGATATAGGGACAGACCTTAACTATGGCTACACCTTC.

The V call is TRBV7-9, the J call TRBJ2-5, with D tentatively TRBD1 (6 bases). V lost 5 bases to trimming and J lost 1 base, with 14 bases between them. The CDR3 spans 15 residues. Looked up from germline, CDR1 is SEHNR and CDR2 is FQNEAQ (reference sequence). The CDR3 sequence: CASSTTGYPQETQYF. In nucleotides, the CDR3 is TGTGCCAGCAGCACGACAGGATATCCCCAAGAGACCCAGTACTTC.

This chain uses TRBV19 with TRBJ2-2, with TRBD1 matching over 9 bases. Germline values: CDR1 LNHDA, CDR2 SQIVND (reference sequence). The CDR3 sequence is 17 residues long. J gave up 6 bases and V 4 bases, and 12 bases lay outside the gene matches. The CDR3 DNA reads as TGTGCCAGTAGTACTGTAACCCCGGGACAGGGAGCCGGGGAGCTGTTTTTT. Translation gives CASSTVTPGQGAGELFF.